Sequencing of this T cell receptor beta chain was carried out in a study of T cell responses to AZD1222 COVID-19 vaccine. Profiled with immunoSEQ multiplex PCR; TCRdb holds only in-frame clones, not every one. The sample carries roughly 140,000 clones, approximately 91% recorded once. This clone was observed a single time. What it recognizes is unknown. Study results and caveats: Repertoire samples came only from after the peak T cell response.

The length of the CDR3 is 15 residues. Trimming cost V 1 base and J 0 bases, with 10 bases left between them. Germline CDR1 reads SEHNR; CDR2 reads FQNEAQ (reference sequence). The sequence was obtained from an adult in good health. The chain carries TRBV7-9 and TRBJ2-7; no reliable D call. Sequences were derived from peripheral blood, sampled on day 0 of AZD1222 vaccination. The CDR3 spells CASSLGDPNSYEQYF. The CDR3 region has the DNA TGTGCCAGCAGCTTAGGTGACCCCAACTCCTACGAGCAGTACTTC.